The clone carrying this T cell receptor (beta chain) occurred once. Its specificity is not known. The source of the sample is a study of identifying expanded T cells in peripheral blood. Study-wide results and limits: Differentially abundant clones: 1 to 1.5 between replicates, approximately 16 at two to three weeks, less than 20 at four. Across healthy donors, higher total template counts meant significantly greater approximately two-week count variance.

Germline CDR1 is SQVTM and CDR2 is ANQGSEA. The CDR3 is 17 amino acids. V was trimmed by 4 bases and J by 1 base, leaving 17 bases between them. During the collection period, no donor immune events like infections were recorded. The table came from immunoSEQ multiplex PCR; TCRdb's copy has only in-frame clones and leaves some out. The sample records around 76,000 clones, under 90% being singletons. The chain employs TRBV29-1 and TRBJ2-6; the D is unclear. The source of this sequence is a person aged 18 to 70 in good health. The source material was blood. DNA of the CDR3: TGCAGCGTTGCCCTCACTGGAAAAAGGTCTGGGGCCAACGTCCTGACTTTC. It is translated as CSVALTGKRSGANVLTF.